This T cell receptor (beta chain) was observed in a study of shared clonotypes between healthy human individuals. The assay ran at deep level. The protocol was immunoSEQ multiplex PCR, while the TCRdb copy is restricted to in-frame clones and leaves out a portion. The sample holds about 2.2 million clones; 93% are singletons and the top ten take over 1.5%. In the case of this clone: Its antigen is not known.

Overall study results and limits: Generation probability values for non-shared clonotypes were lower than those for clonotypes shared by all four donors. Only blood underwent sampling, and tissue repertoires likely differ. Naive subsets tended to show greater estimated richness than memory subsets.

Trimming removed 0 bases from V and 0 bases from J, with 6 bases in between. Per germline, CDR1 LNHDA and CDR2 SQIVND (reference sequence). CDR3 length: 15 amino acids. CD45RO negativity and positive selection for CCR7 defined naive CD8 cells, a population that excluded terminally differentiated effector memory CD45RA+ cells. The receptor comes from a man between 18 and 29 years old in good health. Some clones in this sample may be carry-over from other donors' samples. Sequencing was carried out using naive CD8+ T cells from PBMCs. The rearrangement uses TRBV19 and TRBJ1-5, with unresolved D. Here the CDR3 reads CASSIDTHSNQPQHF. The CDR3 DNA is TGTGCCAGTAGTATAGACACCCATAGCAATCAGCCCCAGCATTTT. The entire variable domain, with the rest obtained from reference TRBV19 and TRBJ1-5, is as follows: DGGITQSPKYLFRKEGQNVTLSCEQNLNHDAMYWYRQDPGQGLRLIYYSQIVNDFQKGDIAEGYSVSREKKESFPLTVTSAQKNPTAFYLCASSIDTHSNQPQHFGDGTRLSIL.